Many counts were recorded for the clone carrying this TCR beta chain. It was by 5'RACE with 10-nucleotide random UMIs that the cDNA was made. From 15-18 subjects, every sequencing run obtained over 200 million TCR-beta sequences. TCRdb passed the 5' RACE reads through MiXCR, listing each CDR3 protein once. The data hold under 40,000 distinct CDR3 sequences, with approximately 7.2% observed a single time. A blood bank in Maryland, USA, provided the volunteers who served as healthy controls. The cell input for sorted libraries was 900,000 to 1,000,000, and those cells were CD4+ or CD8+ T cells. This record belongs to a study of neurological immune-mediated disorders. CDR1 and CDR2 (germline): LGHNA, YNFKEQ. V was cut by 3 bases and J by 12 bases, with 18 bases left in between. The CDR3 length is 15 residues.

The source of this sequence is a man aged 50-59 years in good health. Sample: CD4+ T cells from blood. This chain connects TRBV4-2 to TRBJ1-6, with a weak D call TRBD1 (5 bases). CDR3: CASSQRTSEARPLHF. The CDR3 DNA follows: TGTGCCAGCAGCCAGAGGACATCAGAAGCCAGACCCCTCCACTTT.